The clone carrying this T cell receptor (beta chain) was counted ten times or more. The data originate from a study of neurological immune-mediated disorders. Losses at the gene ends were 2 bases for V and 4 bases for J; bases not matched to a gene: 21. CDR1 and CDR2 from the germline V gene are SGHVS and FQNEAQ. CDR3 length: 20 residues. Unsorted libraries were generated from 2 million PBMCs held at -80 degrees C. cDNA synthesis was performed by 5'RACE with 10-nucleotide random UMIs. TCRdb reprocessed the 5' RACE reads via MiXCR and lists one record per CDR3 protein. This table holds 46,000 or so distinct CDR3 sequences, about 9.4% found once.

Specimen: PBMCs. This receptor was obtained from a woman aged 40 to 49 with HTLV-1-associated myelopathy (HAM/TSP). This sequence joins TRBV7-8 and TRBJ1-1; TRBD1 agrees at 8 bases. The CDR3 loop reads CASSLLGFIRDRTGGTEAFF. The CDR3 region has the DNA TGTGCCAGCAGCTTACTAGGCTTTATCCGGGACAGGACGGGGGGCACTGAAGCTTTCTTT.